One sample yielded the 14 T cell receptor beta chains listed below, sequenced in a study of cytomegalovirus exposure and HLA in healthy donors. 60 Vbeta and 13 Jbeta primers were used in PCR. Assay: immunoSEQ multiplex PCR; the TCRdb copy retains only in-frame clones and omits some. The sample carries under 200,000 clones, roughly 77% recorded once. The sequenced sample was PBMCs. The receptors shown here come from a man aged 25-45 years in good health and CMV-seropositive.

The rearrangement uses TRBV4-1 and TRBJ1-1, with D perhaps matching TRBD1 (5 bases). With 0 bases removed from V and 2 bases from J, the gap between germline ends came to 16 bases. Germline V gene data show CDR1 as MGHRA and CDR2 as YSYEKL. The CDR3 has 17 residues. CDR3 nucleotide sequence: TGCGCCAGCAGCCAAGAGAGACTGAGACAGATCAACACTGAAGCTTTCTTT. It yields the protein CASSQERLRQINTEAFF.

The chain employs TRBV5-1 and TRBJ1-6, with D perhaps matching TRBD1 (5 bases). CDR1 is SGHRS, CDR2 YFSETQ, per germline. V shed 0 bases and J shed 8 bases, with 12 bases lying between them. CDR3 length: 15 residues. The CDR3 bases are TGCGCCAGCAGCTTGGGGGGGGGAACTGATTCACCCCTCCACTTT. Its translation: CASSLGGGTDSPLHF.

Concerning this clone itself: Mismatch with germline at one junction end may stem from a read error. The gene calls are TRBV5-4 and TRBJ1-1, with D possibly being TRBD1 (6 bases). Germline V lookup: CDR1 SGHNT, CDR2 YYREEE (reference sequence). The CDR3 sequence is 12 residues long. DNA for the CDR3: TGTGCCAGCAGCTTAATAGCAGGGGAAGATTTCTTT. Residues: CASSLIAGEDFF.

V usage is TRBV5-1 and J usage is TRBJ2-5, with TRBD2 matching 13 bases. V shed 4 bases, J shed 7 bases, and the junction held 13 bases outside the gene matches. The CDR3 runs 17 residues. From germline, CDR1 is SGHRS and CDR2 YFSETQ. The CDR3: CASSTRPGTSGVATQYF. In nucleotides, the CDR3 is TGCGCCAGCAGCACCCGTCCCGGGACTAGCGGGGTAGCGACCCAGTACTTC.

This rearrangement joins TRBV27 to TRBJ2-1; TRBD2 aligns across 12 bases. The CDR3 sequence is 16 residues long. After removal of 5 bases from V and 3 bases from J, the junction contained 5 bases not matched to a gene. The germline gives CDR1 MNHEY, CDR2 SMNVEV (reference sequence). This chain's CDR3 is CASSPTTSGGYNEQFF. The DNA for the CDR3 is TGTGCCAGCAGTCCCACGACTAGCGGGGGCTACAATGAGCAGTTCTTC.

The chain uses TRBV14 and TRBJ2-2; 11 nucleotides agree with TRBD1. The CDR3 extends over 16 amino acids. Germline CDR1 and CDR2: SGHDN and FVKESK. V was clipped by 1 base and J by 6 bases; unmatched bases: 4. CDR3 amino acids: CASSQVGQGAAGELFF. CDR3 sequence (DNA): TGTGCCAGCAGCCAAGTAGGACAGGGGGCTGCCGGGGAGCTGTTTTTT.

V usage is TRBV28 and J usage is TRBJ1-4; D may be TRBD1 (5 bases). The V gene lost 7 bases and the J gene lost 3 bases, with 15 bases spanning the gap. The germline CDR1 and CDR2 sequences are MDHEN and SYDVKM. The CDR3 length is 15 residues. In nucleotides, the CDR3 is TGTGCCAGCAACGAACAGGTGTCGGCTAATGAAAAACTGTTTTTT. Translating it yields CASNEQVSANEKLFF.

The V and J genes are TRBV14 and TRBJ2-3, with D possibly being TRBD1 (5 bases). The germline CDR1 and CDR2 sequences are SGHDN and FVKESK. CDR3 size: 15 residues. Trimming removed 1 base from V and 4 bases from J, with 12 bases in between. CDR3: CASSQVQGFADTQYF. The DNA for the CDR3 is TGTGCCAGCAGCCAAGTTCAGGGCTTCGCAGATACGCAGTATTTT.

The V call is TRBV6-5, the J call TRBJ2-7; D is unresolved. The CDR3 totals 14 residues. Trimming took 0 bases from V and 7 from J, leaving 13 bases between them. The germline CDR1 and CDR2 sequences are MNHEY and SVGAGI. The CDR3 reads CASSYSTEVREQYF. The DNA of the CDR3 is TGTGCCAGCAGTTACTCTACCGAGGTGCGGGAGCAGTACTTC.

This clone was seen a single time. V and J are TRBV27 and TRBJ1-4, with D perhaps matching TRBD1 (6 bases). CDR3 size: 14 residues. Germline V lookup: CDR1 MNHEY, CDR2 SMNVEV (reference sequence). V was trimmed by 5 bases and J by 5 bases, leaving 12 bases between them. The CDR3 loop reads CASSTQGTNEKLFF. The CDR3 DNA reads as TGTGCCAGCAGTACACAGGGCACCAATGAAAAACTGTTTTTT.

The chain combines TRBV14 with TRBJ1-1; 7 nucleotides align to TRBD1. The germline gives CDR1 SGHDN, CDR2 FVKESK. This CDR3 has 15 amino acids. The ends lost 10 bases at V and 4 bases at J; junction bases unmatched: 15. The CDR3 region is CATSPPMTGITEAFF. CDR3 nucleotides: TGTGCCACATCCCCCCCCATGACAGGGATCACTGAAGCTTTCTTT.

The chain couples TRBV6-5 to TRBJ2-7; 10 bases fit TRBD1. Per germline, CDR1 MNHEY and CDR2 SVGAGI. CDR3 size: 14 residues. The ends lost 4 bases at V and 4 bases at J; junction bases unmatched: 4. This CDR3 is CASSLPGQGYEQYF. The CDR3 DNA reads as TGTGCCAGCAGTTTGCCGGGACAGGGGTACGAGCAGTACTTC.

This clone occurred once. This chain links TRBV6-6 with TRBJ1-5, with D perhaps TRBD1 (6 bases). Trimming left V 0 bases short and J 7 bases short, with 10 bases between. Germline values: CDR1 MNHNY, CDR2 SVGAGI (reference sequence). This CDR3 has 14 amino acids. The CDR3 DNA reads TGTGCCAGCAGTTACTCGGGTCAGGGGCAGCCCCAGCATTTT. This gives the protein CASSYSGQGQPQHF.

Written as DNA, the CDR3 is TGTGCCAGCAGCCCGGGGGAACTAGCGGGGAACAATGAGCAGTTCTTC. This codes for CASSPGELAGNNEQFF. The V and J genes are TRBV5-4 and TRBJ2-1, with 10 bases matching TRBD2. Germline trimming cut 4 bases from V and 5 bases from J; bases unmatched to any gene: 9. The germline CDR1 and CDR2 sequences are SGHNT and YYREEE (reference sequence). This CDR3 is built from 16 residues. Together with reference TRBV5-4 and TRBJ2-1, the CDR3 gives the full variable domain: ETGVTQSPTHLIKTRGQQVTLRCSSQSGHNTVSWYQQALGQGPQFIFQYYREEENGRGNFPPRFSGLQFPNYSSELNVNALELDDSALYLCASSPGELAGNNEQFFGPGTRLTVL.